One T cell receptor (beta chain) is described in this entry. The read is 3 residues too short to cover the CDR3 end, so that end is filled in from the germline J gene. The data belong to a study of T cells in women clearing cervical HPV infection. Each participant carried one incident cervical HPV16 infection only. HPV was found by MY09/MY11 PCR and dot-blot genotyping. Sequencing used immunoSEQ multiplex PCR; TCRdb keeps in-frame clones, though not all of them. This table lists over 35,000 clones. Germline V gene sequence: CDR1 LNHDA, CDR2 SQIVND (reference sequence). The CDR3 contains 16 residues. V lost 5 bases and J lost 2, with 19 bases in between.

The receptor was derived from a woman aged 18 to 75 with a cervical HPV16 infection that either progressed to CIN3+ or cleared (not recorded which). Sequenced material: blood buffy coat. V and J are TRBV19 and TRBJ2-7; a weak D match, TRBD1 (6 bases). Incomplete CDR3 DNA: TGTGCCAGTAGTCCGTCACAGGGTATCGGGGCCTACGAG. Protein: CASSPSQGIGAYE. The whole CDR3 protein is CASSPSQGIGAYEQYF.